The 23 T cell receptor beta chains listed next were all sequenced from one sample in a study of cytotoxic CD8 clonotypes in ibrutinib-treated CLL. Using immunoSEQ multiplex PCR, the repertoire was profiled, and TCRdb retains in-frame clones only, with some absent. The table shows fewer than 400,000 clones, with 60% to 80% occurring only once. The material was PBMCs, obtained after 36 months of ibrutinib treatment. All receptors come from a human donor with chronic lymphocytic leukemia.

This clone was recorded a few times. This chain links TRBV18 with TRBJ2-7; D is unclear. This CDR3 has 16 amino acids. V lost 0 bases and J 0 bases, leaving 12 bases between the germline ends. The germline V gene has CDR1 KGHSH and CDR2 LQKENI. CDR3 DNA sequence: TGTGCCAGCTCACCACCGATACCCGGTCCCTCCTACGAGCAGTACTTC. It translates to CASSPPIPGPSYEQYF.

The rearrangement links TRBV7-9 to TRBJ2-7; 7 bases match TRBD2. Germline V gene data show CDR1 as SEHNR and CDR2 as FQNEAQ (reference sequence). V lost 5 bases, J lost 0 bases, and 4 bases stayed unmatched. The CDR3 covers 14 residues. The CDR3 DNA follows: TGTGCCAGCAGCACGGGACTACTCTCCTACGAGCAGTACTTC. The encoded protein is CASSTGLLSYEQYF.

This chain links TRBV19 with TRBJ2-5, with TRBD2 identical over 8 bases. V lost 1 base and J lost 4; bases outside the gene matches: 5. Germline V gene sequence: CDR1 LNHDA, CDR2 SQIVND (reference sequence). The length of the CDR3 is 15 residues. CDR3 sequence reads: CASSIVGSGAETQYF. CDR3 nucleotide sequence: TGTGCCAGTAGTATAGTAGGTAGCGGGGCAGAGACCCAGTACTTC. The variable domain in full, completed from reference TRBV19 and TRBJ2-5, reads DGGITQSPKYLFRKEGQNVTLSCEQNLNHDAMYWYRQDPGQGLRLIYYSQIVNDFQKGDIAEGYSVSREKKESFPLTVTSAQKNPTAFYLCASSIVGSGAETQYFGPGTRLLVL.

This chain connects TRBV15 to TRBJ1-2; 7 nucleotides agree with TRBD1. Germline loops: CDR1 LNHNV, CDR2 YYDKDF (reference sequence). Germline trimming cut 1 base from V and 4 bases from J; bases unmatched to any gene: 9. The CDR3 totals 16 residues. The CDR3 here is CATSRGQGMLVYGYTF. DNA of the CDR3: TGTGCCACCAGCAGAGGACAGGGCATGCTCGTCTATGGCTACACCTTC.

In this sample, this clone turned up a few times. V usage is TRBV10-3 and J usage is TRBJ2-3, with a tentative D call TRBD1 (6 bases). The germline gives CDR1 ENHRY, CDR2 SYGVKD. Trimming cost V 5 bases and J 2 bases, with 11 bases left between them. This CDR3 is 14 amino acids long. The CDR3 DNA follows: TGTGCCATCAGTCCGATGGGGGCCACAGATACGCAGTATTTT. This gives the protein CAISPMGATDTQYF.

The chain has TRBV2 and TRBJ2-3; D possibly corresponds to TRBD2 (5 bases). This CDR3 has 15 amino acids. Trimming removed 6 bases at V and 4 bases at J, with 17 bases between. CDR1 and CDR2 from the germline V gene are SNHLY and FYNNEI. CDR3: CASRFGGRWSDTQYF. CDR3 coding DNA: TGTGCCAGCAGATTTGGAGGACGTTGGTCAGATACGCAGTATTTT.

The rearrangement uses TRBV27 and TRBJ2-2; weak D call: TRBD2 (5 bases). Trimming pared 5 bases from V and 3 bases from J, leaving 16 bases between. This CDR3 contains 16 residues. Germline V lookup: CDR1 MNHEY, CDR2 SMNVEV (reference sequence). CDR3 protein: CASSPIWLRDTGELFF. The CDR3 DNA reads TGTGCCAGCAGTCCCATTTGGCTGCGGGACACCGGGGAGCTGTTTTTT.

The CDR3 protein is CASSLDRGPQPQHF. Written as DNA, the CDR3 is TGTGCCAGCAGTTTAGACAGGGGACCTCAGCCCCAGCATTTT. The rearrangement uses TRBV28 and TRBJ1-5; TRBD1 agrees at 8 bases. V shed 2 bases, J shed 6 bases, and the junction held 3 bases outside the gene matches. This CDR3 is built from 14 residues. Germline lookup yields CDR1 MDHEN and CDR2 SYDVKM.

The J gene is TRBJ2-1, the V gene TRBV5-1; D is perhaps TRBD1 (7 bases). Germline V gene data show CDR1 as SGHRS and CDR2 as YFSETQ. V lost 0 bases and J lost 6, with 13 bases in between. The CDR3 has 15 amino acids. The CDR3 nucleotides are TGCGCCAGCAGCTTGGAGGGGGCAGCGGGCAATGAGCAGTTCTTC. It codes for CASSLEGAAGNEQFF. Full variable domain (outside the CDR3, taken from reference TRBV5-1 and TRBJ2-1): KAGVTQTPRYLIKTRGQQVTLSCSPISGHRSVSWYQQTPGQGLQFLFEYFSETQRNKGNFPGRFSGRQFSNSRSEMNVSTLELGDSALYLCASSLEGAAGNEQFFGPGTRLTVL.

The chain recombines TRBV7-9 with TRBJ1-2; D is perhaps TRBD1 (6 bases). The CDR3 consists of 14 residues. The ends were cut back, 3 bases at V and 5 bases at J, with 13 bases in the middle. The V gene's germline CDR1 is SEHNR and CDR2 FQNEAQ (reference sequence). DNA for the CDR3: TGTGCCAGCAGCTTGATGGGGGGCGGTTATGGCTACACCTTC. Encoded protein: CASSLMGGGYGYTF. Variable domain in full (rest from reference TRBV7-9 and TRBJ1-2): DTGVSQNPRHKITKRGQNVTFRCDPISEHNRLYWYRQTLGQGPEFLTYFQNEAQLEKSRLLSDRFSAERPKGSFSTLEIQRTEQGDSAMYLCASSLMGGGYGYTFGSGTRLTVV.

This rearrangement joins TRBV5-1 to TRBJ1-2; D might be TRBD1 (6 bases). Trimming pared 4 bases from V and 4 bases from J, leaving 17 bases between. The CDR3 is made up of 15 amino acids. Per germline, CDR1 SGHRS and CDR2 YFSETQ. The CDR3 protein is CASSEGGARAYGYTF. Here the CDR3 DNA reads TGCGCCAGCAGCGAAGGGGGGGCTCGGGCCTATGGCTACACCTTC.

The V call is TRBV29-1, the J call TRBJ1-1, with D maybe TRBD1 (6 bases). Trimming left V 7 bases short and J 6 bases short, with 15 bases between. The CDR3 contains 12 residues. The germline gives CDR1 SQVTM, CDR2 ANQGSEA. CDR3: CSGARGDAEAFF. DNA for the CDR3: TGCAGCGGGGCTAGGGGGGACGCTGAAGCTTTCTTT.

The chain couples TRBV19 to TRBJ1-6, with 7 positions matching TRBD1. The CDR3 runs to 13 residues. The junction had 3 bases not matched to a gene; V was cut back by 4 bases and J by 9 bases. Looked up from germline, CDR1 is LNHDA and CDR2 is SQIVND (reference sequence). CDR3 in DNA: TGTGCCAGTAGTACCGGGACAGTTTCACCCCTCCACTTT. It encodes CASSTGTVSPLHF.

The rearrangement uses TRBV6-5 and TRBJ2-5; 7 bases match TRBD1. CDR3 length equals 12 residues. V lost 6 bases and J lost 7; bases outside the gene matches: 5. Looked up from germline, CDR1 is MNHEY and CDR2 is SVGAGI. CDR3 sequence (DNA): TGTGCCAGCAGCAGGGACAGCGGGACCCAGTACTTC. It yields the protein CASSRDSGTQYF.

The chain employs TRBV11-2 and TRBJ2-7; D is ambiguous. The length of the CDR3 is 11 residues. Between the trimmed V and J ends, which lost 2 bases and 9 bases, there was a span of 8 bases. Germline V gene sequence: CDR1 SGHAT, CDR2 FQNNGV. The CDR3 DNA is TGTGCCAGCAGCTTATTGTATGTGCAGTACTTC. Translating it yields CASSLLYVQYF.

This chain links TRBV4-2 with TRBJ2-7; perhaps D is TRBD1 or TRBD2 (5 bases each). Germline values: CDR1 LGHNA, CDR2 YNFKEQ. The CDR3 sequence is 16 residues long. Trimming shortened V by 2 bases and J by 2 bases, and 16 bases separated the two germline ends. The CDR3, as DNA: TGTGCCAGCAGCCAAAAACTGGGGGATCAACCCTACGAGCAGTACTTC. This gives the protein CASSQKLGDQPYEQYF.

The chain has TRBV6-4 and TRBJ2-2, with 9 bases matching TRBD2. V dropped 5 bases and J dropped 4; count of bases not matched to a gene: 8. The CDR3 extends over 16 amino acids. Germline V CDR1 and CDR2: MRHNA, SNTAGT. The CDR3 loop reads CASSFLAGTATGELFF. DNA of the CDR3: TGTGCCAGCAGTTTCCTAGCGGGAACCGCCACCGGGGAGCTGTTTTTT.

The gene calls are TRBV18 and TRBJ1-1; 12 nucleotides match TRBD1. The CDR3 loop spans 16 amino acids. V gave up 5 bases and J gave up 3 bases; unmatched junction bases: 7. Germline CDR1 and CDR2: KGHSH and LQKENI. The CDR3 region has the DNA TGTGCCAGCTCATGGGGACAGGGGGCGCGGGACACTGAAGCTTTCTTT. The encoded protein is CASSWGQGARDTEAFF.

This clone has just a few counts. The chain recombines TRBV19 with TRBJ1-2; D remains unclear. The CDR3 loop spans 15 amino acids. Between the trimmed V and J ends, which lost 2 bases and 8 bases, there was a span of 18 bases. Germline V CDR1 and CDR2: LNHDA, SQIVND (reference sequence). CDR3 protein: CASSIRDFAVGGYTF. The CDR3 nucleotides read TGTGCCAGTAGTATAAGGGATTTTGCGGTGGGAGGCTACACCTTC.

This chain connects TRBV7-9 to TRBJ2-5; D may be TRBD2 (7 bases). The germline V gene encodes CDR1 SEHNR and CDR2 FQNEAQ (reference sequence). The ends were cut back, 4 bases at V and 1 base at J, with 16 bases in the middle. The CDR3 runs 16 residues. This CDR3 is CASSSGGGGPQETQYF. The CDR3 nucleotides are TGTGCCAGCAGCTCCGGGGGCGGGGGACCCCAAGAGACCCAGTACTTC. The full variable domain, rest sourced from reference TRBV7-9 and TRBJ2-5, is DTGVSQNPRHKITKRGQNVTFRCDPISEHNRLYWYRQTLGQGPEFLTYFQNEAQLEKSRLLSDRFSAERPKGSFSTLEIQRTEQGDSAMYLCASSSGGGGPQETQYFGPGTRLLVL.

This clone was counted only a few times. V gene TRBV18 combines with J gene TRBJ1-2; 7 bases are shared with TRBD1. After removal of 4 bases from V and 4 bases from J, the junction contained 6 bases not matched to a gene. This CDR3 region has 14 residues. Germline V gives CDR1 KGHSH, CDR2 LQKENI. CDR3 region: CASSLGTAIYGYTF. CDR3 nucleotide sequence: TGTGCCAGCTCACTCGGGACAGCCATCTATGGCTACACCTTC.

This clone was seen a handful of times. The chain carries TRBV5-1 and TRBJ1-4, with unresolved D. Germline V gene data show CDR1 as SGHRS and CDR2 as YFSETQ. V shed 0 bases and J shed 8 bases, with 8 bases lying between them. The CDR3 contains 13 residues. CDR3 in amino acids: CASSLASQEKLFF. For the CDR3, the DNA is TGCGCCAGCAGCTTGGCATCTCAGGAAAAACTGTTTTTT.

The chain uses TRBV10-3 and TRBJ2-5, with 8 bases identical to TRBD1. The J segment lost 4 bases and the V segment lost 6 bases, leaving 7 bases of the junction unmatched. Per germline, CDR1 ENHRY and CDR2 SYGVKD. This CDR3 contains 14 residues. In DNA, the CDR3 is TGTGCCATCAGGCCGGGACAGGAAGGAGAGACCCAGTACTTC. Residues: CAIRPGQEGETQYF.